This TCR beta chain appears in the sequencing data of a study of shared clonotypes between healthy human individuals. Overall study: The cohort had two women and three men, ages 18 to 49. CD8 memory received one plate per donor, CD8 naive two, CD4 memory three and CD4 naive three.

This clone appeared once. The CDR3 sequence is 15 residues long. Germline CDR1 reads LGHNA; CDR2 reads YSLEER. The V end lost 0 bases, the J end lost 0 bases, and 8 bases lay between the germline ends. Clones were read by immunoSEQ multiplex PCR, and TCRdb kept only the in-frame ones, dropping some. The sample includes over a million clones, 95% to 99% of them seen just once. Splitting the CD4+ cells yielded a CD45RA+ naive subset and a CD45RA-negative memory subset. This sequence originates from a young man in good health. The sample taken for sequencing was naive CD4+ T cells sorted from blood. Subset reported: CD45RA+ positively selected. The V gene is TRBV4-3, the J gene TRBJ1-2; D possibly corresponds to TRBD1 (5 bases). The CDR3 reads CASSQDSTANYGYTF. CDR3 bases: TGCGCCAGCAGCCAAGACTCGACAGCTAACTATGGCTACACCTTC.